This T cell receptor (beta chain) was captured in a study of cytomegalovirus exposure and HLA in healthy donors. PCR used 60 Vbeta primers and 13 Jbeta primers. Repertoires were generated with immunoSEQ multiplex PCR, while TCRdb's copy carries only in-frame clones and drops some. The table includes approximately 140,000 clones, approximately 79% detected once. The CDR3 has 13 amino acids. Germline V lookup: CDR1 MDHEN, CDR2 SYDVKM. The trim removed 8 bases at V and 7 bases at J, leaving 10 bases unmatched. Whole-study findings and limits: As immune exposure information, only CMV serostatus was available.

As regards this clone: Its antigen remains unknown.

The J gene is TRBJ2-7, the V gene TRBV28; 8 bases match TRBD1. Input material: PBMCs. This clonotype was obtained from a woman in her 50s in good health and CMV-seropositive. The CDR3 is CASDGRTGREQYF. CDR3 nucleotides: TGTGCCAGCGACGGACGGACAGGGAGGGAGCAGTACTTC.